The 25 T cell receptor beta chains given below trace back to one sample, sequenced in a study of T cell repertoires in cytomegalovirus infection. No antigens are known for them. Each CDR3 protein gets one entry after TCRdb re-called the reads with MiXCR. The sample lists 100,000 to 150,000 distinct CDR3 sequences; over 30% were seen once. The sequencing here drew on CD8+ T cells from cultured PBMCs, taken from culture after CMV antigen stimulation. All receptors come from a human donor in good health (CMV status not recorded). Some clones in this sample may be carry-over from other donors' samples.

Note on this clonotype: One junction end disagrees with the germline gene, perhaps due to a read error. The genes are TRBV7-2 and TRBJ2-7; 7 positions match TRBD1. The CDR3 runs 15 residues. CDR1 is SGHTA, CDR2 FQGNSA, per germline. The CDR3, as DNA: TGTGTCAGCACCATAGACGGGACAGTGGGATACGAGCAGTACTTC. Translated, it gives CVSTIDGTVGYEQYF.

This clonotype was observed a handful of times. The chain has TRBV4-1 and TRBJ1-2; the match to TRBD1 covers 10 bases. J gave up 4 bases and V 1 base, and 12 bases lay outside the gene matches. Germline V CDR1 and CDR2: MGHRA, YSYEKL. CDR3 size: 18 residues. CDR3 coding DNA: TGCGCCAGCAGCCAAGCCCCGTTCGGGACAGGGGACGGCTATGGCTACACCTTC. Its protein is CASSQAPFGTGDGYGYTF.

The rearrangement joins TRBV7-9 to TRBJ2-7; no reliable D call. The CDR3 consists of 16 residues. Germline CDR1 is SEHNR and CDR2 is FQNEAQ (reference sequence). V lost 1 base to trimming and J lost 2 bases, with 15 bases between them. The CDR3 DNA follows: TGTGCCAGCAGCTTAGAGTGGCAGCCGTCCCCCTACGAGCAGTACTTC. It codes for CASSLEWQPSPYEQYF.

Details on this clonotype: An end of the junction does not agree with germline; a read error may underlie this. The chain couples TRBV4-1 to TRBJ1-2, with TRBD1 matching over 9 bases. This CDR3 spans 16 amino acids. CDR1 MGHRA and CDR2 YSYEKL come from the germline V gene. The CDR3 here is CASSQETQGAGYGYTF. In DNA form, the CDR3 reads TGTGCCAGCAGCCAAGAAACACAGGGGGCGGGATATGGCTACACCTTC.

The rearrangement links TRBV7-9 to TRBJ1-2; D might be TRBD1 (6 bases). The CDR3 runs to 14 residues. V dropped 11 bases and J dropped 0 bases, with 16 bases sitting between them. CDR1 and CDR2 from the germline V gene are SEHNR and FQNEAQ (reference sequence). The CDR3 loop reads CAAWGGDTNYGYTF. DNA of the CDR3: TGTGCCGCCTGGGGAGGGGACACTAACTATGGCTACACCTTC.

The rearrangement joins TRBV7-6 to TRBJ1-6; no reliable D call. Germline loops: CDR1 SGHVS, CDR2 FNYEAQ. Trimming took off 3 bases at V and 6 bases at J, with 12 bases between the two ends. The CDR3 runs 15 residues. CDR3: CASSFAPGSNSPLHF. Here the CDR3 DNA reads TGTGCCAGCAGCTTTGCCCCGGGGTCTAATTCACCCCTCCACTTT.

The chain combines TRBV4-1 with TRBJ1-5; 7 bases are shared with TRBD1. The V segment lost 4 bases and the J segment 3 bases; nucleotides outside the gene matches: 21. From germline, CDR1 is MGHRA and CDR2 YSYEKL. The CDR3 length is 20 residues. This chain's CDR3 is CASSLPASPSRGGFNQPQHF. The CDR3 DNA reads as TGCGCCAGCAGCCTTCCCGCATCGCCCTCTCGAGGGGGCTTCAATCAGCCCCAGCATTTT.

The V and J genes are TRBV18 and TRBJ2-1, with a tentative D call TRBD1 (7 bases). Trimming pared 3 bases from V and 3 bases from J, leaving 12 bases between. This CDR3 contains 15 residues. The germline gives CDR1 KGHSH, CDR2 LQKENI. The CDR3 spells CASSPAGQYYNEQFF. DNA of the CDR3: TGTGCCAGCTCACCCGCGGGACAGTACTACAATGAGCAGTTCTTC. The complete variable domain, with remaining parts taken from reference TRBV18 and TRBJ2-1, reads NAGVMQNPRHLVRRRGQEARLRCSPMKGHSHVYWYRQLPEEGLKFMVYLQKENIIDESGMPKERFSAEFPKEGPSILRIQQVVRGDSAAYFCASSPAGQYYNEQFFGPGTRLTVL.

This clonotype was detected ten times or more. The chain combines TRBV12-3 or TRBV12-4 with TRBJ1-1; unclear D gene. V was cut by 3 bases and J by 0 bases, with 8 bases left in between. The CDR3 totals 14 residues. CDR3 protein: CASSFLSMNTEAFF. The CDR3 region has the DNA TGTGCCAGCAGTTTCTTATCAATGAACACTGAAGCTTTCTTT.

This clonotype was observed a few times. The rearrangement uses TRBV7-9 and TRBJ2-3, with a possible D match to TRBD1 (6 bases). This CDR3 has 14 amino acids. Germline assignment: CDR1 SEHNR and CDR2 FQNEAQ (reference sequence). Trimming took off 2 bases at V and 7 bases at J, with 13 bases between the two ends. Here the CDR3 reads CASSLPGVSNTQYF. The CDR3 nucleotides read TGTGCCAGCAGCTTACCAGGGGTCTCGAATACGCAGTATTTT.

This clonotype was seen ten or more times. The gene calls are TRBV7-2 and TRBJ2-1; D perhaps matches TRBD1 (6 bases). Germline V CDR1 and CDR2: SGHTA, FQGNSA. The ends were cut back, 6 bases at V and 5 bases at J, with 23 bases in the middle. This CDR3 has 17 residues. The CDR3 DNA reads as TGTGCCAGCAGACGTTCTGATCGACAGGTAGCGAACAATGAGCAGTTCTTC. Residues: CASRRSDRQVANNEQFF.

V usage is TRBV7-9 and J usage is TRBJ2-3, with D perhaps matching TRBD1 (5 bases). V was shortened by 8 bases and J by 6 bases, with 18 bases between the two germline ends. From germline, CDR1 is SEHNR and CDR2 FQNEAQ (reference sequence). The CDR3 runs 14 residues. CDR3 DNA sequence: TGTGCCAGCCGAGACAGCAGCCGAACGGATACGCAGTATTTT. Encoded protein: CASRDSSRTDTQYF.

V and J are TRBV4-1 and TRBJ1-4, with TRBD1 matching over 8 bases. V dropped 3 bases and J dropped 13; count of bases not matched to a gene: 16. In germline, CDR1 is MGHRA, CDR2 YSYEKL. This CDR3 region has 16 residues. The CDR3: CASSQGPGQVVSGLFF. In DNA form, the CDR3 reads TGCGCCAGCAGCCAGGGTCCGGGACAGGTCGTTTCGGGACTGTTTTTT.

This clonotype was recorded many times. The CDR3: CASSFLPGQGALNQPQHF. The CDR3 DNA reads TGTGCCAGCAGCTTCCTACCGGGACAGGGGGCGTTAAATCAGCCCCAGCATTTT. V gene TRBV7-2 combines with J gene TRBJ1-5, with 12 positions matching TRBD1. The length of the CDR3 is 18 residues. CDR1 and CDR2 (germline): SGHTA, FQGNSA. V lost 3 bases and J lost 4; bases outside the gene matches: 10.

The rearrangement links TRBV25-1 to TRBJ1-2, with D hard to call. V shed 1 base and J shed 0 bases, with 18 bases lying between them. CDR3 length equals 18 residues. Germline CDR1 is MGHDK and CDR2 is SYGVNS. The CDR3 is CASSEFFHSDSANYGYTF. DNA of the CDR3: TGTGCCAGCAGTGAATTTTTTCACAGCGACTCGGCTAACTATGGCTACACCTTC.

V and J are TRBV24-1 and TRBJ1-4; D is unresolved. CDR1 and CDR2 (germline): KGHDR, SFDVKD. Trimming cost V 5 bases and J 7 bases, with 22 bases left between them. This CDR3 is built from 17 residues. The CDR3 spells CATSAPGSVSGIEKLFF. The CDR3 nucleotides read TGTGCCACCAGTGCCCCCGGTTCAGTCTCGGGAATTGAAAAACTGTTTTTT.

The chain combines TRBV29-1 with TRBJ2-5; possible D gene TRBD2, 6 bases. Trimming cost V 3 bases and J 2 bases, with 16 bases left between them. The CDR3 sequence is 15 residues long. The germline gives CDR1 SQVTM, CDR2 ANQGSEA. CDR3 in amino acids: CSVEGGLEMQETQYF. In DNA form, the CDR3 reads TGCAGCGTTGAGGGGGGTTTGGAGATGCAAGAGACCCAGTACTTC.

This clonotype was detected only a few times. V and J are TRBV19 and TRBJ1-1; no clear D gene. CDR1 and CDR2 from the germline V gene are LNHDA and SQIVND (reference sequence). This CDR3 spans 18 amino acids. V lost 3 bases, J lost 1 base, and 21 bases lay in between. Written as DNA, the CDR3 is TGTGCCAGTAGTATGTTAGTATTGTCAGGTGGGCCGAACACTGAAGCTTTCTTT. Its protein is CASSMLVLSGGPNTEAFF.

The J gene is TRBJ2-3, the V gene TRBV28, with 10 positions matching TRBD2. With V trimmed by 6 bases and J by 7 bases, 7 bases remained unmatched. CDR1 and CDR2 from the germline V gene are MDHEN and SYDVKM. This CDR3 spans 14 amino acids. CDR3: CASRIAGGWYTQYF. The CDR3 coding sequence is TGTGCCAGCAGAATAGCGGGGGGTTGGTATACGCAGTATTTT.

This clonotype has only a few counts. V gene TRBV7-3 combines with J gene TRBJ2-7; D might be TRBD1 (5 bases). The CDR3 is made up of 13 amino acids. The germline V gene has CDR1 SGHTA and CDR2 FQGTGA. Between the trimmed V and J ends, which lost 10 bases and 3 bases, there was a span of 16 bases. In DNA form, the CDR3 reads TGTGCCACCCAGGGTATTGGCGGCTACGAGCAGTACTTC. Amino acid sequence: CATQGIGGYEQYF.

V gene TRBV11-2 combines with J gene TRBJ2-3; D not certain. Per the germline V gene, CDR1 is SGHAT and CDR2 is FQNNGV. CDR3 size: 15 residues. Trimming removed 4 bases from V and 6 bases from J, with 17 bases in between. The CDR3: CASSSWDTEGDTQYF. Here the CDR3 DNA reads TGTGCCAGCAGCTCCTGGGATACGGAAGGGGATACGCAGTATTTT.

The chain combines TRBV5-1 with TRBJ2-6, with 8 bases identical to TRBD1. The CDR3 has 14 amino acids. V was clipped by 4 bases and J by 9 bases; unmatched bases: 6. Germline values: CDR1 SGHRS, CDR2 YFSETQ. CDR3 region: CASSAQGQVNVLTF. Here the CDR3 DNA reads TGCGCCAGCAGCGCCCAGGGACAGGTCAACGTCCTGACTTTC.

This clonotype was recorded at least ten times. The V gene is TRBV7-2, the J gene TRBJ2-2; either TRBD1 or TRBD2 may fit D (5 bases each). V was clipped by 1 base and J by 7 bases, with 10 bases between them. Per the germline V gene, CDR1 is SGHTA and CDR2 is FQGNSA. The CDR3 is 14 residues long. The CDR3 DNA reads as TGTGCCAGCAGCTTAGGGGGGTTCGTCGGGGAGCTGTTTTTT. Amino acids: CASSLGGFVGELFF. Looking up the rest from reference TRBV7-2 and TRBJ2-2 gives the full variable domain: GAGVSQSPSNKVTEKGKDVELRCDPISGHTALYWYRQSLGQGLEFLIYFQGNSAPDKSGLPSDRFSAERTGGSVSTLTIQRTQQEDSAVYLCASSLGGFVGELFFGEGSRLTVL.

This chain links TRBV7-9 with TRBJ2-1; a weak D match, TRBD1 (5 bases). The CDR3 is 15 residues long. V was clipped by 4 bases and J by 3 bases, with 13 bases between them. Germline CDR1 and CDR2: SEHNR and FQNEAQ (reference sequence). CDR3 nucleotides: TGTGCCAGCAGCTCCTTAGGGGAAAGCTACAATGAGCAGTTCTTC. It specifies CASSSLGESYNEQFF.

This clonotype was picked up many times. The chain combines TRBV7-2 with TRBJ1-2; D is undetermined. V was pared by 0 bases and J by 2 bases, with 7 bases between. Germline loops: CDR1 SGHTA, CDR2 FQGNSA. The CDR3 consists of 14 residues. The CDR3 region has the DNA TGTGCCAGCAGCTTAGCCAGCCAGAACTATGGCTACACCTTC. Protein product: CASSLASQNYGYTF.